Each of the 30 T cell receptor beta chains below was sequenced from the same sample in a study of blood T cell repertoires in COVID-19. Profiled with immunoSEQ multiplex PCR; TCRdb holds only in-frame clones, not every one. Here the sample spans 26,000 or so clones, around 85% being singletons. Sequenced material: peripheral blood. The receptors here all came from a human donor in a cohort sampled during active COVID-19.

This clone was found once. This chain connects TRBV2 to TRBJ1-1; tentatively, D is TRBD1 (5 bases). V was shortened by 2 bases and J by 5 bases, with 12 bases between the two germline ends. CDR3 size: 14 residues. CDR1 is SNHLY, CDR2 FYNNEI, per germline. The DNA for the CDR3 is TGTGCCAGCAGTGAACGGCAGAAGGGGACTGAAGCTTTCTTT. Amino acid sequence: CASSERQKGTEAFF.

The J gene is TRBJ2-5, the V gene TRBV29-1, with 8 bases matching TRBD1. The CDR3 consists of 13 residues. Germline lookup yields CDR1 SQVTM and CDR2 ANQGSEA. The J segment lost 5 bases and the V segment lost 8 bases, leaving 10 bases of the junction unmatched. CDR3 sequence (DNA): TGCAGCCCTAGGACCGGGACAGGTGAGACCCAGTACTTC. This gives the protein CSPRTGTGETQYF.

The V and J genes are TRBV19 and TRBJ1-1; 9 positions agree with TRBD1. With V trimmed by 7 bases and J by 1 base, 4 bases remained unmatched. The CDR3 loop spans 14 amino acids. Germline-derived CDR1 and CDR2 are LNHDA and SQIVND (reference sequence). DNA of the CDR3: TGTGCCAGTAACTCGGGACAGGGGAACACTGAAGCTTTCTTT. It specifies CASNSGQGNTEAFF.

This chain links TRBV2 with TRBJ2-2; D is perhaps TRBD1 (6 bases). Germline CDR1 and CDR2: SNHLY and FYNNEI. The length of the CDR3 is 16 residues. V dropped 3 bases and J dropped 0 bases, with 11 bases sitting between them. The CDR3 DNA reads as TGTGCCAGCAGTGAGGAGGCAGGGGCGAACACCGGGGAGCTGTTTTTT. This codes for CASSEEAGANTGELFF.

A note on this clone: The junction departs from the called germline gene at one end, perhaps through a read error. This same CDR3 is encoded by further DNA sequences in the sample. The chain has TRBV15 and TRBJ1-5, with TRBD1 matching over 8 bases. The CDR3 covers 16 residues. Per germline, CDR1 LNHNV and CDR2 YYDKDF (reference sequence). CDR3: CATSRNRGIDNQPQHF. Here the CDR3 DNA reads TGTGCCACTAGCAGGAACAGGGGGATCGATAATCAGCCCCAGCATTTT.

The chain's CDR3 is CASSVIAASDTQYF. The DNA for the CDR3 is TGTGCCAGCAGTGTCATAGCGGCCTCAGATACGCAGTATTTT. The rearrangement joins TRBV2 to TRBJ2-3; tentative D call: TRBD2 (6 bases). V lost 4 bases and J 4 bases, leaving 12 bases between the germline ends. Germline lookup yields CDR1 SNHLY and CDR2 FYNNEI. The CDR3 loop spans 14 amino acids. Combining the CDR3 with reference TRBV2 and TRBJ2-3 gives the whole variable domain EPEVTQTPSHQVTQMGQEVILRCVPISNHLYFYWYRQILGQKVEFLVSFYNNEISEKSEIFDDQFSVERPDGSNFTLKIRSTKLEDSAMYFCASSVIAASDTQYFGPGTRLTVL.

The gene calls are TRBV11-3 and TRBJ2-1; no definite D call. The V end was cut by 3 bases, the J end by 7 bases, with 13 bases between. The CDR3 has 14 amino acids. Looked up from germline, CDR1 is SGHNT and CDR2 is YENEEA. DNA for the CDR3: TGTGCCAGCAGCTTTGGTAGCCCCGGGAATGAGCAGTTCTTC. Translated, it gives CASSFGSPGNEQFF.

CDR3 DNA sequence: TGTGCCAGCAGTTTAAGAGAATTGAACACTGAAGCTTTCTTT. This sequence encodes CASSLRELNTEAFF. V is TRBV27 and J is TRBJ1-1, with no clear D. CDR1 is MNHEY, CDR2 SMNVEV, per germline (reference sequence). This CDR3 has 14 residues. Trimming took 2 bases from V and 0 from J, leaving 7 bases between them.

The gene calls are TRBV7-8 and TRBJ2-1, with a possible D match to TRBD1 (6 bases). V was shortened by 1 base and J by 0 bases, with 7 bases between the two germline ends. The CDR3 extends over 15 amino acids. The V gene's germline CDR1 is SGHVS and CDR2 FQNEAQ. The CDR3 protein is CASSLDRASYNEQFF. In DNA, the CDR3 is TGTGCCAGCAGCTTAGACAGGGCCTCCTACAATGAGCAGTTCTTC.

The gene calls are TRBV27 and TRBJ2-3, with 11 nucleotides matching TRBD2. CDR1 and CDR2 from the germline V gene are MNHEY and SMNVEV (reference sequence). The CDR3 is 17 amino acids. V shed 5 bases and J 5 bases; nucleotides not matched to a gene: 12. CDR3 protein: CASSTRGLAGGLDTQYF. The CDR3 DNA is TGTGCCAGCAGTACCCGAGGGCTAGCGGGGGGATTAGATACGCAGTATTTT.

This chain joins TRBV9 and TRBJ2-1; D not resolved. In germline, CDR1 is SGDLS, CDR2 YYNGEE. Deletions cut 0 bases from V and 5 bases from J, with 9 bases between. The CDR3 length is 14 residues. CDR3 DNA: TGTGCCAGCAGCGTAGCGGGTGTCAACAATGAGCAGTTCTTC. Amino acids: CASSVAGVNNEQFF.

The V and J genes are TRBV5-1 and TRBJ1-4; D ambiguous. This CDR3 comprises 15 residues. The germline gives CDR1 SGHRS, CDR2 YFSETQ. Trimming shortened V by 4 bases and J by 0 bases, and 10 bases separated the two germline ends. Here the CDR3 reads CASSASIATNEKLFF. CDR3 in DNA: TGCGCCAGCAGCGCTTCCATAGCAACTAATGAAAAACTGTTTTTT. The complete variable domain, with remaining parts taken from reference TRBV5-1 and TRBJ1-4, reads KAGVTQTPRYLIKTRGQQVTLSCSPISGHRSVSWYQQTPGQGLQFLFEYFSETQRNKGNFPGRFSGRQFSNSRSEMNVSTLELGDSALYLCASSASIATNEKLFFGSGTQLSVL.

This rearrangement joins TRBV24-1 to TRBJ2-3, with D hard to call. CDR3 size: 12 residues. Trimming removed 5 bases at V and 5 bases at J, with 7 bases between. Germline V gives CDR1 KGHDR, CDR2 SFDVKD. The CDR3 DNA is TGTGCCACCAGTGGGGCCGAAGATACGCAGTATTTT. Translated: CATSGAEDTQYF.

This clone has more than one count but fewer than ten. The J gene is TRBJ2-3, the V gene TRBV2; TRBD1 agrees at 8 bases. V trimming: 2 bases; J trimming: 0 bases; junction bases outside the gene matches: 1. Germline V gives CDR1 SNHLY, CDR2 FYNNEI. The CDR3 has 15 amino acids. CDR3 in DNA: TGTGCCAGCAGTGAATGGACAGGGAGCACAGATACGCAGTATTTT. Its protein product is CASSEWTGSTDTQYF.

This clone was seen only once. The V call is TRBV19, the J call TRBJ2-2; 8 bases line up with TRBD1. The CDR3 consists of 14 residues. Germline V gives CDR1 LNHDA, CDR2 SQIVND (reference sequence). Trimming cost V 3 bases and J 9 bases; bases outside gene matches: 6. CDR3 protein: CASSMAGGLRELFF. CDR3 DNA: TGTGCCAGTAGTATGGCAGGGGGCCTGAGGGAGCTGTTTTTT.

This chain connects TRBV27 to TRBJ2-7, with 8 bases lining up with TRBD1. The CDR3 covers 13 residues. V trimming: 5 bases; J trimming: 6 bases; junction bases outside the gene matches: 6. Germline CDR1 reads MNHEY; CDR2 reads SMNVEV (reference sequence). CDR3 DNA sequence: TGTGCCAGCAGTCTCGGACAGGGCGGCGAGCAGTACTTC. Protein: CASSLGQGGEQYF.

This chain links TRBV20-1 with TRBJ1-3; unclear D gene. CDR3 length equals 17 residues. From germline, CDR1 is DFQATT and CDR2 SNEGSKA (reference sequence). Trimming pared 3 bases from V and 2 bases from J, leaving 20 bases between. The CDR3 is CSASKAGFSLTGNTIYF. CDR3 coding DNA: TGCAGTGCTAGTAAAGCAGGTTTTAGTTTAACTGGAAACACCATATATTTT.

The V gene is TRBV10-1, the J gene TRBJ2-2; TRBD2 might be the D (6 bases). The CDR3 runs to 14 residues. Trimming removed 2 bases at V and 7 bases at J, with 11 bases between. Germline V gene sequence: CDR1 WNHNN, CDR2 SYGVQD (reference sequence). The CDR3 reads CASSERLDNGELFF. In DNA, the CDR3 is TGCGCCAGCAGTGAGAGACTAGATAACGGGGAGCTGTTTTTT.

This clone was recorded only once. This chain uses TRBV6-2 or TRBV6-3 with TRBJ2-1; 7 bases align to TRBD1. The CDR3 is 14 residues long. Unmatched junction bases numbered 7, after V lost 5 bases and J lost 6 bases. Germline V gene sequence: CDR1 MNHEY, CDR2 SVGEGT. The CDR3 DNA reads TGTGCCAGCAGTACCCCAGGGGGTGGCAATGAGCAGTTCTTC. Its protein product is CASSTPGGGNEQFF.

Here the CDR3 DNA reads TGCGCCAGCAGGTGGCTAGCGGACGACACAGATACGCAGTATTTT. Translated, it gives CASRWLADDTDTQYF. The chain couples TRBV5-1 to TRBJ2-3; 7 positions agree with TRBD2. The CDR3 has 15 residues. The germline CDR1 and CDR2 sequences are SGHRS and YFSETQ. V lost 5 bases to trimming and J lost 2 bases; unmatched junction nucleotides: 8.

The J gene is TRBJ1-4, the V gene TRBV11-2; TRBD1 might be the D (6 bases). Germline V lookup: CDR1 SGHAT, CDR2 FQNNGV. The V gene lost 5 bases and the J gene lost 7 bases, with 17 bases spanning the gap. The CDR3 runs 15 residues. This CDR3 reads CASSESRGLGEKLFF. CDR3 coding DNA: TGTGCCAGCAGCGAATCCAGGGGCTTGGGTGAAAAACTGTTTTTT.

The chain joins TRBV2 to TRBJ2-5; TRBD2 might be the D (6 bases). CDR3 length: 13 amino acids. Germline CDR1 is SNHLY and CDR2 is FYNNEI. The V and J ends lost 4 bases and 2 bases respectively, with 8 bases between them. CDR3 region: CASSGGLQETQYF. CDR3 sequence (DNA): TGTGCCAGCAGTGGGGGACTTCAAGAGACCCAGTACTTC.

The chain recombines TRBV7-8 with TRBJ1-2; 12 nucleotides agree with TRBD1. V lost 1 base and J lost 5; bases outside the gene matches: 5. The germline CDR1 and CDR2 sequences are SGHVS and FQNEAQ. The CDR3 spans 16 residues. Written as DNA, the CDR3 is TGTGCCAGCAGCTTAGATAGGGACAGGGGGCAGTATGGCTACACCTTC. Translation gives CASSLDRDRGQYGYTF.

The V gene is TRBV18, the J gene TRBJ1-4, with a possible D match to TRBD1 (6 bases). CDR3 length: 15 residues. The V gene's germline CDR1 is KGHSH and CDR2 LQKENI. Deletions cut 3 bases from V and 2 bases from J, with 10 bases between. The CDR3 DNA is TGTGCCAGCTCACCGCGGGGGGCGACTAATGAAAAACTGTTTTTT. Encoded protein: CASSPRGATNEKLFF.

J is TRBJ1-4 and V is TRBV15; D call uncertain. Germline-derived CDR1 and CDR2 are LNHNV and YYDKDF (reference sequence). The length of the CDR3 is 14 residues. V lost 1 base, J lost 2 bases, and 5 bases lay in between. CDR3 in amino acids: CATSRVLTNEKLFF. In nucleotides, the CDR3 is TGTGCCACCAGCAGAGTCTTGACTAATGAAAAACTGTTTTTT.

CDR3: CASSVGLPKVHEQYF. The CDR3 nucleotides are TGCGCCAGCAGTGTCGGACTCCCGAAGGTCCACGAGCAGTACTTC. The chain joins TRBV10-1 to TRBJ2-7; D may be TRBD2 (5 bases). From germline, CDR1 is WNHNN and CDR2 SYGVQD (reference sequence). V was shortened by 4 bases and J by 5 bases, with 18 bases between the two germline ends. The CDR3 is 15 residues long.

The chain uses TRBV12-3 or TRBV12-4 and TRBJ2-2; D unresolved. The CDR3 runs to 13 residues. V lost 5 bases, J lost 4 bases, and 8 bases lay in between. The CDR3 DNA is TGTGCCAGCAGTCCCCTTATCACCGGGGAGCTGTTTTTT. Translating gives CASSPLITGELFF.

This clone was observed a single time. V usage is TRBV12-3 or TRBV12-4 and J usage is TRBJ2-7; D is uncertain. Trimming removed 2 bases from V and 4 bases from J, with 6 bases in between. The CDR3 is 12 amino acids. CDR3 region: CASSLSGYEQYF. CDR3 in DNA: TGTGCCAGCAGTTTATCAGGTTACGAGCAGTACTTC.

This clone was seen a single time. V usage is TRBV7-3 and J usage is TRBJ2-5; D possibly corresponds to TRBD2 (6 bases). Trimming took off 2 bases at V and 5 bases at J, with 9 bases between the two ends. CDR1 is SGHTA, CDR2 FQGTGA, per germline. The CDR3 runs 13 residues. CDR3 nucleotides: TGTGCCAGCAGCTTAGGCGGGACGGAGACCCAGTACTTC. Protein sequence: CASSLGGTETQYF.

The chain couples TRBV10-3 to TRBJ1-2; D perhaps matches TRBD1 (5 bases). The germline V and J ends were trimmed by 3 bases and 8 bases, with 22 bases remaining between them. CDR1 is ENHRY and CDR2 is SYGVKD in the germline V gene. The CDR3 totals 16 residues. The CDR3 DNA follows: TGTGCCATCAGTGAAAGGGATGATGACAGTGCGCGAGGCTACACCTTC. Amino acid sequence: CAISERDDDSARGYTF.